The entry below gives a single T cell receptor beta chain sequence along with its context. The antigen is not known. This sample is part of a study of T-cell memory formation after mild COVID-19. Study results and caveats: Balance between CD4 and CD8 was seen in clones contracting day 15 to 85, and a CD4+ lean was seen in later expanders.

Sample barcodes and UMIs were carried by the TCR alpha and TCR beta cDNA libraries that 5'RACE generated with constant-segment primers. TCRdb recomputed calls from the 5' RACE reads with MiXCR, one row per CDR3 protein. The table includes 170,000 or so distinct CDR3 sequences, over 20% detected once. Germline CDR1 reads KGHDR; CDR2 reads SFDVKD. The CDR3 is 15 amino acids. The V end was cut by 3 bases, the J end by 10 bases, with 18 bases between. The chain carries TRBV24-1 and TRBJ2-1; possibly TRBD1 for D (6 bases). The sample comprised PBMCs or a T cell subset sorted from them (not recorded which). This clonotype was sampled from an adult woman who had mild COVID-19 (a few samples of this study predate the infection). Cell type and time point are not known. The CDR3 sequence is CATSDPRWGLREQFF. CDR3 DNA: TGTGCCACCAGTGATCCCCGTTGGGGGCTAAGGGAGCAGTTCTTC.